This T cell receptor beta chain was recorded in a study of T cells expressing NK-cell markers. Whole-study findings and limits: HCMV specificity was not established for the expanded NKG2C+ T cell clones.

TCRdb reprocessed the 5' RACE reads and stores each CDR3 protein as one record, lacking DNA. The sample yields about 260,000 distinct CDR3 sequences, of which the top ten take up roughly 4.2%. In the case of this clonotype: Its antigen remains unidentified.

CDR1 is SGDLS, CDR2 YYNGEE, per germline. This CDR3 has 15 residues. This TCR was sampled from a woman aged 18-69 years in good health. The sample consisted of blood T cells: a sorted CD56 or NKG2C T cell subset, CD4+ or CD8+ T cells, or bulk PBMC T cells (not recorded which). The genes are TRBV9 and TRBJ1-1; TCRdb reports TRBD1, a call that lacks DNA to check it against. CDR3 loop: CASSAAGYGDTEAFF.